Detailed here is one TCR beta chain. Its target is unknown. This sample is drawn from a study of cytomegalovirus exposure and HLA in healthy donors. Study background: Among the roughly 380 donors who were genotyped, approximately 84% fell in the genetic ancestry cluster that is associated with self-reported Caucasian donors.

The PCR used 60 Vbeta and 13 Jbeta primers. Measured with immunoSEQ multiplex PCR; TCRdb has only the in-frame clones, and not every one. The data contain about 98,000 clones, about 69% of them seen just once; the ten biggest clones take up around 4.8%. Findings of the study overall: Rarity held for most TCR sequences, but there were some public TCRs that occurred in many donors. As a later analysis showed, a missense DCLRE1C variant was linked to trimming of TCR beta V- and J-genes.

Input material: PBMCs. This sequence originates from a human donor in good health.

The CDR3 nucleotides read TGTGCCAGCAGTCCACTAGCAGGGGGCCGGGACCAGCAGTACTTC. Translated: CASSPLAGGRDQQYF. The chain recombines TRBV27 with TRBJ2-7; 8 nucleotides line up with TRBD1. The CDR3 totals 15 residues. Trimming at V came to 5 bases and at J to 8 bases, leaving 14 bases not matched to a gene. Per the germline V gene, CDR1 is MNHEY and CDR2 is SMNVEV (reference sequence).